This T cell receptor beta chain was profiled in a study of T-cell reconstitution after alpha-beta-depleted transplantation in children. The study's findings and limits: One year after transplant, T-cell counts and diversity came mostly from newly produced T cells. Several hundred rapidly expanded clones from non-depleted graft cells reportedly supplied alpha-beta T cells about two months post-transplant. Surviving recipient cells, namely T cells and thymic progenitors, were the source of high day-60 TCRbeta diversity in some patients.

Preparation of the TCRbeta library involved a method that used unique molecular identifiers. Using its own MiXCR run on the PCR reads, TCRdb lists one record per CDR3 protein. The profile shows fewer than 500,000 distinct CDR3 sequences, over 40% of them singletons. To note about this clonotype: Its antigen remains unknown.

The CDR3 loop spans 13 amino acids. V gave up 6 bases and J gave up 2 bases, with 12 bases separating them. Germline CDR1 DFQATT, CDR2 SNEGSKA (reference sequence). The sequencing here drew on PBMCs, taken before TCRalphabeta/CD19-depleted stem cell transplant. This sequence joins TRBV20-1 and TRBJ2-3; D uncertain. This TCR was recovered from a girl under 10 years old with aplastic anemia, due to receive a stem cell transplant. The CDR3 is CSALETHTDTQYF. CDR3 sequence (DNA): TGCAGTGCCCTCGAGACTCACACAGATACGCAGTATTTT.